The 20 T cell receptor beta chains in this list originate from one sample, sequenced in a study of brain T cells in children with intractable seizures. Assay: immunoSEQ multiplex PCR; the TCRdb copy retains only in-frame clones and omits some. The sample lists about 340,000 clones, 93% occurring once. As to time point: blood from clinic visit 5 months post-surgery; TSC patient then seizure free. This sample comprised peripheral blood, obtained about 5 months after surgery. The receptors were gathered from a boy under two years old with tuberous sclerosis and intractable seizures.

This chain connects TRBV4-1 to TRBJ2-1; no reliable D call. Trimming left V 3 bases short and J 8 bases short, with 8 bases between. This CDR3 has 12 amino acids. Looked up from germline, CDR1 is MGHRA and CDR2 is YSYEKL. The DNA of the CDR3 is TGCGCCAGCAGCCACGACTCTCATGAGCAGTTCTTC. It is translated as CASSHDSHEQFF.

This chain uses TRBV30 with TRBJ2-7; D unclear. There are 16 residues in the CDR3. CDR1 is GTSNPN, CDR2 SVGIG, per germline (reference sequence). With 0 bases removed from V and 3 bases from J, the gap between germline ends came to 18 bases. CDR3 bases: TGTGCCTGGAGTGTAGTTAGACTGGAAAGGATCTACGAGCAGTACTTC. It translates to CAWSVVRLERIYEQYF.

The chain recombines TRBV3-1 (or the pseudogene TRBV3-2) with TRBJ2-7; no reliable D call. The CDR3 extends over 14 amino acids. Trimming stripped 1 base from V and 3 bases from J, with 10 bases between. Germline V gene lookup returns CDR1 LGHDT and CDR2 YNNKEL (reference sequence). The CDR3 DNA reads as TGTGCCAGCAGCCAAGGGTTTAAGGGCTACGAGCAGTACTTC. Translating gives CASSQGFKGYEQYF.

This chain links TRBV19 with TRBJ1-3, with D possibly TRBD1 on 5 matching bases. The V end lost 6 bases, the J end lost 0 bases, and 15 bases lay between the germline ends. Germline V gene data show CDR1 as LNHDA and CDR2 as SQIVND (reference sequence). The CDR3 totals 16 residues. The CDR3 nucleotides are TGTGCCAGTAGAAAAAATAACAGGTACTCTGGAAACACCATATATTTT. It codes for CASRKNNRYSGNTIYF.

This clone was seen just once. The rearrangement links TRBV4-2 to TRBJ2-7, with 11 nucleotides matching TRBD2. In germline, CDR1 is LGHNA, CDR2 YNFKEQ. The CDR3 is 16 amino acids. J was trimmed by 2 bases and V by 4 bases; bases with no gene match: 7. CDR3: CASSLLTSGITYEQYF. CDR3 nucleotides: TGTGCCAGCAGCCTACTGACTAGCGGGATCACCTACGAGCAGTACTTC.

J is TRBJ2-2 and V is TRBV15; TRBD2 agrees at 14 bases. V trimming: 3 bases; J trimming: 0 bases; junction bases outside the gene matches: 9. CDR1 and CDR2 (germline): LNHNV, YYDKDF (reference sequence). This CDR3 contains 20 residues. CDR3 sequence (DNA): TGTGCCACCAGCAGTACCGGGACTAGCGGGGGATTCGCGAACACCGGGGAGCTGTTTTTT. It specifies CATSSTGTSGGFANTGELFF. The variable domain in full, with the rest retrieved from reference TRBV15 and TRBJ2-2, is DAMVIQNPRYQVTQFGKPVTLSCSQTLNHNVMYWYQQKSSQAPKLLFHYYDKDFNNEADTPDNFQSRRPNTSFCFLDIRSPGLGDTAMYLCATSSTGTSGGFANTGELFFGEGSRLTVL.

For this clone: The identical CDR3 is also encoded by other nucleotide sequences in the sample. In DNA form, the CDR3 reads TGTGCCAGCAGCTTAAGTGGAGGGAACACCGGGGAGCTGTTTTTT. Encoded protein: CASSLSGGNTGELFF. The chain employs TRBV7-9 and TRBJ2-2; possibly TRBD2 for D (5 bases). V lost 2 bases and J 1 base, leaving 8 bases between the germline ends. The CDR3 covers 15 residues. Looked up from germline, CDR1 is SEHNR and CDR2 is FQNEAQ (reference sequence).

J is TRBJ1-4 and V is TRBV21-1. TRBV21-1 is listed as a pseudogene. The CDR3 runs to 14 residues. The CDR3 spells CASHPGPGREKLFF. CDR3 nucleotide sequence: TGTGCCTCCCATCCGGGGCCTGGGAGGGAAAAACTGTTTTTT.

The chain uses TRBV6-5 and TRBJ1-1; a weak D match, TRBD1 (5 bases). The CDR3 spans 13 residues. Germline CDR1 is MNHEY and CDR2 is SVGAGI. V lost 2 bases, J lost 8 bases, and 12 bases lay in between. The CDR3 loop reads CASSYGTGQEAFF. In DNA, the CDR3 is TGTGCCAGCAGTTACGGCACAGGTCAAGAAGCTTTCTTT.

The chain's CDR3 is CASSPEGTGELFF. In nucleotides, the CDR3 is TGTGCCAGCAGCCCTGAAGGAACCGGGGAGCTGTTTTTT. The rearrangement joins TRBV7-3 to TRBJ2-2, with no clear D. Germline V lookup: CDR1 SGHTA, CDR2 FQGTGA. Trimming left V 5 bases short and J 5 bases short, with 9 bases between. The CDR3 runs 13 residues.

This chain joins TRBV7-9 and TRBJ1-1; D is ambiguous. There are 14 residues in the CDR3. CDR1 and CDR2 from the germline V gene are SEHNR and FQNEAQ (reference sequence). V lost 5 bases and J lost 4, with 14 bases in between. The CDR3 is CASSLGSEGTEAFF. CDR3 coding DNA: TGTGCCAGCAGCCTCGGTTCGGAGGGCACTGAAGCTTTCTTT.

This chain uses TRBV18 with TRBJ2-4; D gene uncertain. This CDR3 region has 14 residues. Trimming shortened V by 2 bases and J by 1 base, and 6 bases separated the two germline ends. Germline CDR1 KGHSH, CDR2 LQKENI. The DNA for the CDR3 is TGTGCCAGCTCACCATCCAGGGCCAAAAACATTCAGTACTTC. This codes for CASSPSRAKNIQYF.

This rearrangement joins TRBV7-8 to TRBJ2-5; a weak D match, TRBD1 (6 bases). Germline-derived CDR1 and CDR2 are SGHVS and FQNEAQ. The ends were cut back, 5 bases at V and 2 bases at J, with 18 bases in the middle. This CDR3 has 16 amino acids. The CDR3 DNA reads TGTGCCAGCAGCCGGGCCGGGGCGAGGGGGCAAGAGACCCAGTACTTC. Amino acids: CASSRAGARGQETQYF.

In its sample, this clone was seen once. The chain uses TRBV5-4 and TRBJ2-7; D is perhaps TRBD1 or TRBD2 (6 bases each). CDR1 and CDR2 (germline): SGHNT, YYREEE (reference sequence). The CDR3 covers 14 residues. Trimming took 7 bases from V and 0 from J, leaving 14 bases between them. DNA for the CDR3: TGTGCCAGCCGAGAGGGGGGATCCTCCTACGAGCAGTACTTC. Translated: CASREGGSSYEQYF. Together with reference TRBV5-4 and TRBJ2-7, the CDR3 gives the full variable domain: ETGVTQSPTHLIKTRGQQVTLRCSSQSGHNTVSWYQQALGQGPQFIFQYYREEENGRGNFPPRFSGLQFPNYSSELNVNALELDDSALYLCASREGGSSYEQYFGPGTRLTVT.

V and J are TRBV10-2 and TRBJ2-1; 11 nucleotides align to TRBD2. Germline assignment: CDR1 WSHSY and CDR2 SAAADI. The V gene end was trimmed by 6 bases and the J gene end by 6 bases; junction bases not matched to a gene: 10. The length of the CDR3 is 16 residues. The CDR3: CASSGTSGKRGNEQFF. The CDR3 DNA follows: TGCGCCAGCAGCGGGACTAGCGGCAAGAGGGGCAATGAGCAGTTCTTC.

J is TRBJ2-7 and V is TRBV3-1 (or the pseudogene TRBV3-2); 11 bases are shared with TRBD1. The V gene's germline CDR1 is LGHDT and CDR2 YNNKEL (reference sequence). The V segment lost 3 bases and the J segment 5 bases; nucleotides outside the gene matches: 6. CDR3 length equals 15 residues. In DNA, the CDR3 is TGTGCCAGCAGCCACCATAGGGACAGGGGGGACGAGCAGTACTTC. Translated, it gives CASSHHRDRGDEQYF.

The chain is built from TRBV30 and TRBJ2-1, with D unclear. Germline loops: CDR1 GTSNPN, CDR2 SVGIG (reference sequence). This CDR3 has 15 residues. Trimming left V 1 base short and J 1 base short, with 11 bases between. The CDR3 DNA sequence: TGTGCCTGGAGTGAACAGCGAACGTCCTACAATGAGCAGTTCTTC. Its translation: CAWSEQRTSYNEQFF.

The chain couples TRBV7-8 to TRBJ1-5, with 10 bases aligning to TRBD1. The CDR3 length is 19 residues. Germline values: CDR1 SGHVS, CDR2 FQNEAQ. V was clipped by 4 bases and J by 5 bases; unmatched bases: 17. CDR3 nucleotide sequence: TGTGCCAGCAGCTCCTTTGGGACAGGGGATGGCATGGGGGATCAGCCCCAGCATTTT. Its translation is CASSSFGTGDGMGDQPQHF.

This clone showed up just once. This chain connects TRBV7-2 to TRBJ1-3; perhaps TRBD1 as D (5 bases). The germline V and J ends were trimmed by 2 bases and 0 bases, with 17 bases remaining between them. The germline CDR1 and CDR2 sequences are SGHTA and FQGNSA. The CDR3 covers 18 residues. CDR3 bases: TGTGCCAGCAGCTTAACGGGACCCCCGGGGCTCTCTGGAAACACCATATATTTT. Its translation: CASSLTGPPGLSGNTIYF.

The rearrangement uses TRBV28 and TRBJ1-5; 7 positions match TRBD1. The germline gives CDR1 MDHEN, CDR2 SYDVKM. CDR3 length equals 14 residues. V lost 7 bases and J lost 6; bases outside the gene matches: 9. Here the CDR3 DNA reads TGTGCCAGCACCGCCTTACAGGGGAGTCAGCCCCAGCATTTT. Encoded protein: CASTALQGSQPQHF.